The rows below give T cell receptor beta chains drawn from one sample of a study of cytomegalovirus exposure and HLA in healthy donors. Using immunoSEQ multiplex PCR, the repertoire was profiled, and TCRdb retains in-frame clones only, with some absent. The profile shows roughly 120,000 clones, roughly 69% of them singletons. Sequencing used PBMCs. Receptors were obtained from a woman aged 40 to 49 in good health and CMV-seropositive. Both conserved end residues are part of each CDR3. D genes are given only for firm matches. Part of the rows lack a size; the others show once, few, many or a class for expanded clones.

CDR3 protein,CDR3 DNA,clone size,J gene,CDR3 length,D gene,V gene
CASSELRDRGSDTQYF,TGTGCCAGCAGTGAATTAAGGGACAGGGGCTCGGATACGCAGTATTTT,medium-sized,TRBJ2-3,16,TRBD1,TRBV25-1
CASSRDRGPEKLFF,TGTGCCAGCAGCCGCGACAGGGGACCCGAAAAACTGTTTTTT,NA,TRBJ1-4,14,TRBD1,TRBV11-2
CATSPGVVSNEQFF,TGTGCCACCAGCCCGGGAGTGGTATCGAATGAGCAGTTCTTC,few,TRBJ2-1,14,NA,TRBV15
CSGRTGTKAFF,TGCAGTGGAAGGACAGGGACCAAAGCTTTCTTT,NA,TRBJ1-1,11,TRBD1,TRBV20-1
CASSTGTSGIYEQYF,TGTGCCAGCAGTACCGGGACTAGCGGGATCTACGAGCAGTACTTC,few,TRBJ2-7,15,TRBD2,TRBV2
CASSQGGGGRAIKQYF,TGTGCCAGCAGCCAGGGCGGAGGCGGGAGGGCGATTAAGCAGTACTTC,once,TRBJ2-7,16,TRBD2,TRBV6-6
CAISKFGRGTEQYF,TGTGCCATCTCAAAGTTTGGTAGGGGAACCGAGCAGTACTTC,NA,TRBJ2-7,14,NA,TRBV6-5
CASGGKGGGELFF,TGTGCCAGCGGGGGGAAGGGAGGCGGGGAGCTGTTTTTT,NA,TRBJ2-2,13,NA,TRBV7-8
CASSQNGDRRGYF,TGTGCCAGCAGTCAGAACGGGGACAGGAGAGGGTACTTC,few,TRBJ2-7,13,TRBD1,TRBV27
CASSFGQGAQVYGYTF,TGTGCCAGCAGTTTCGGACAGGGGGCGCAGGTTTATGGCTACACCTTC,few,TRBJ1-2,16,TRBD1,TRBV27
CASSAGTESTNEKLFF,TGTGCCAGTAGCGCAGGTACCGAGTCAACTAATGAAAAACTGTTTTTT,few,TRBJ1-4,16,NA,TRBV19
CASSVSWGQYEQYF,TGTGCCAGCAGCGTATCTTGGGGGCAGTACGAGCAGTACTTC,NA,TRBJ2-7,14,NA,TRBV9
CASSPGQNYEQYF,TGTGCCAGCAGTCCGGGACAGAACTACGAGCAGTACTTC,NA,TRBJ2-7,13,TRBD1,TRBV6-1
CASSLGWGPRRSQPQHF,TGTGCCAGCAGCTTGGGGTGGGGGCCGAGGCGTTCTCAGCCCCAGCATTTT,once,TRBJ1-5,17,NA,TRBV5-5
CASSPSLNQPQHF,TGTGCCAGCAGCCCTTCACTAAATCAGCCCCAGCATTTT,NA,TRBJ1-5,13,NA,TRBV7-2
CASSLSVIRDRDLLYEQYF,TGTGCCAGCAGCCTCTCGGTGATCCGGGACAGGGACTTACTTTACGAGCAGTACTTC,NA,TRBJ2-7,19,TRBD1,TRBV4-2
CASSNSGYAEAFF,TGTGCCAGCAGTAACTCGGGTTACGCTGAAGCTTTCTTT,NA,TRBJ1-1,13,NA,TRBV27
CASSDPAGADTQYF,TGTGCCAGCAGTGACCCAGCCGGAGCAGATACGCAGTATTTT,NA,TRBJ2-3,14,NA,TRBV25-1